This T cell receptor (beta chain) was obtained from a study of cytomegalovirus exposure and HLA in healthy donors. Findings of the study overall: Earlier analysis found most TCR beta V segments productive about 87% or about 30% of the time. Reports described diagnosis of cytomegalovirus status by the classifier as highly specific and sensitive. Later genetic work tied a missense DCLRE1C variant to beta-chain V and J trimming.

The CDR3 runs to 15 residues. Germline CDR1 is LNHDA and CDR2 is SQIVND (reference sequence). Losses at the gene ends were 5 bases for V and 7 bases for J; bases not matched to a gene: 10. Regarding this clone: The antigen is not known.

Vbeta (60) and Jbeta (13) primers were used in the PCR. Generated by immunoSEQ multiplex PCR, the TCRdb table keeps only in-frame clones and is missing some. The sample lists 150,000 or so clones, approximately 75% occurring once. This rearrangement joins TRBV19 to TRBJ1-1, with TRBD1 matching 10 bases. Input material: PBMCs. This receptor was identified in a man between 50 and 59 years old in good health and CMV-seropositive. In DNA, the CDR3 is TGTGCCAGTAGTCCCGGGACAGGGGAAACAATTGAAGCTTTCTTT. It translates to CASSPGTGETIEAFF.